The next 2 T cell receptor beta chains were all read from a single sample in a study of blood T cell repertoires in COVID-19. Sequenced by immunoSEQ multiplex PCR; TCRdb stores in-frame clones only, minus some. The table includes about 270,000 clones, approximately 86% detected once. The sequenced sample consisted of PBMCs or T cells enriched from blood (not recorded which). These receptor sequences come from a young woman who had recovered from COVID-19.

V gene TRBV5-4 combines with J gene TRBJ1-3; possible D gene TRBD1, 6 bases. The V end lost 4 bases, the J end lost 3 bases, and 14 bases lay between the germline ends. Germline CDR1 and CDR2: SGHNT and YYREEE (reference sequence). The CDR3 runs to 15 residues. CDR3 DNA: TGTGCCAGCAGCCCCCAACAGGGCGTTGGAAACACCATATATTTT. Its translation: CASSPQQGVGNTIYF.

The chain couples TRBV27 to TRBJ1-1; tentative D call: TRBD1 (5 bases). The CDR3 consists of 12 residues. V was pared by 4 bases and J by 7 bases, with 10 bases between. Germline CDR1 reads MNHEY; CDR2 reads SMNVEV (reference sequence). The CDR3 DNA is TGTGCCAGCAGTTCAGGGTTTGGTGAAGCTTTCTTT. It codes for CASSSGFGEAFF.